This T cell receptor (beta chain) was obtained from a study of control samples from healthy donors and cancer patients (dated by TCRdb to the early 2020s). Library preparation used the immunoSEQ multiplex PCR assay. The clones in this table, taken by TCRdb from immuneACCESS, are in-frame only. Not every clone is retained; where verified, under half of the shortfall comes from an unresolved V gene, and the cause of the rest is unknown. The sample table shows under 200,000 clones, and approximately 94% are seen once. 8.5% of the sample is taken by the ten largest. About this clone itself: Its antigen is unknown. No base quality values were provided; no much bigger clone lies one nucleotide off.

The clonotype originates from a woman between 35 and 50 years old in good health. The sample taken for sequencing was blood.

The CDR3 corresponds to CASSYPVTEAFF. DNA sequence: TGTGCCAGCAGTTACCCAGTCACTGAAGCTTTCTTT. This receptor chain uses TRBV6-2 or TRBV6-3 and TRBJ1-1, with the D gene not clear enough to name. The CDR3 runs 12 residues from the cysteine to the phenylalanine. Only CDR3 DNA remains: 36 bases, in frame from the first base. V is cut by 2 bases and J by 4 bases, and the space between the germline ends is 5 bases. The germline V gene sets CDR1 to MNHEY and CDR2 to SVGEGT.